This T cell receptor (beta chain) was recorded in a study of spatial heterogeneity in lung cancer. Ten or more counts support this clonotype. TCRdb redid the calling of the 5' RACE reads with MiXCR, one entry per CDR3 protein. The table shows some 46,000 distinct CDR3 sequences, with approximately 10% occurring only once. Documented time point: blood at routine non-recurrence follow-up after resection. Trimming stripped 6 bases from V and 7 bases from J, with 10 bases between. CDR1 MDHEN and CDR2 SYDVKM come from the germline V gene. This CDR3 comprises 13 residues. The gene calls are TRBV28 and TRBJ1-6; D unresolved. Source: PBMCs, taken at follow-up. The sequence derives from a male donor with early-stage non-small cell lung cancer. The DNA of the CDR3 is TGTGCCAGCAGCCGATTCCCCAATTCACCCCTCCACTTT. Translated, it gives CASSRFPNSPLHF.